This entry lists 4 T cell receptor beta chains sequenced from one sample in a study of cytomegalovirus exposure and HLA in healthy donors. The PCR was carried out with 60 Vbeta primers and 13 Jbeta primers. TCRdb's table, derived via immunoSEQ multiplex PCR, lists solely in-frame clones and lacks some. The sample includes over 150,000 clones, roughly 87% seen only once; the top ten take about 0.9%. Sequenced material: PBMCs. Every receptor here comes from a woman in her thirties in good health and CMV-seronegative.

In regard to this clone: Germline is not matched at one junction end, which may reflect a read error. The chain employs TRBV5-6 and TRBJ2-2; TRBD2 aligns across 12 bases. This CDR3 comprises 18 residues. The germline V gene has CDR1 SGHDT and CDR2 YYEEEE. The CDR3 here is CASSFFSSGRVGTGGLFF. CDR3 DNA sequence: TGTGCCAGCAGCTTTTTTTCTAGCGGGAGGGTTGGCACCGGGGGGCTGTTTTTT. The full variable domain, its missing parts supplied by reference TRBV5-6 and TRBJ2-2, is DAGVTQSPTHLIKTRGQQVTLRCSPKSGHDTVSWYQQALGQGPQFIFQYYEEEERQRGNFPDRFSGHQFPNYSSELNVNALLLGDSALYLCASSFFSSGRVGTGGLFFGEGSRLTVL.

The rearrangement uses TRBV15 and TRBJ2-7; D possibly corresponds to TRBD1 (6 bases). CDR1 LNHNV and CDR2 YYDKDF come from the germline V gene (reference sequence). Trimming left V 0 bases short and J 0 bases short, with 12 bases between. The CDR3 contains 16 residues. In DNA form, the CDR3 reads TGTGCCACCAGCAGAGACCGGGACACCGGCTCCTACGAGCAGTACTTC. This codes for CATSRDRDTGSYEQYF.

This chain links TRBV5-1 with TRBJ2-7; D ambiguous. V was clipped by 4 bases and J by 0 bases, with 17 bases between them. The CDR3 contains 16 residues. Germline assignment: CDR1 SGHRS and CDR2 YFSETQ. The CDR3 bases are TGCGCCAGCAGCCCCTTATCTACCCTGAGCTCCTACGAGCAGTACTTC. Amino acid sequence: CASSPLSTLSSYEQYF.

The chain joins TRBV7-9 to TRBJ2-4, with a tentative D call TRBD1 (6 bases). CDR3 size: 15 residues. V shed 2 bases and J shed 6 bases, with 14 bases lying between them. The germline V gene encodes CDR1 SEHNR and CDR2 FQNEAQ (reference sequence). Here the CDR3 DNA reads TGTGCCAGCAGCTTATGGGGGCAGGGTTCAAACATTCAGTACTTC. Amino acid sequence: CASSLWGQGSNIQYF.